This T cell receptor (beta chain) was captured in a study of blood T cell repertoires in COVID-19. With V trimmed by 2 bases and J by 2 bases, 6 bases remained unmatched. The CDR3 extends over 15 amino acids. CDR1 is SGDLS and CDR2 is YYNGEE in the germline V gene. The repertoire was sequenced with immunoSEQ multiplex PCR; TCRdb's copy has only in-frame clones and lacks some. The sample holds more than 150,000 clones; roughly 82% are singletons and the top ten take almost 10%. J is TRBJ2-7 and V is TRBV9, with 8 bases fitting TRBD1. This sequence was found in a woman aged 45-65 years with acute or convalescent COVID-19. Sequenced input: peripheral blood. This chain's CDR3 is CASSVGQGAPYEQYF. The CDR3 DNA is TGTGCCAGCAGCGTCGGGCAGGGGGCGCCCTACGAGCAGTACTTC. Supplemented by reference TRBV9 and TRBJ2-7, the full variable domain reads DSGVTQTPKHLITATGQRVTLRCSPRSGDLSVYWYQQSLDQGLQFLIQYYNGEERAKGNILERFSAQQFPDLHSELNLSSLELGDSALYFCASSVGQGAPYEQYFGPGTRLTVT.